This entry lists 13 T cell receptor beta chains sequenced from one sample in a study of T cell responses to AZD1222 COVID-19 vaccine. Using immunoSEQ multiplex PCR, the repertoire was profiled, and TCRdb retains in-frame clones only, with some absent. The table has around 99,000 clones, more than 90% seen once; the top ten hold roughly 13%. Sequencing was performed on peripheral blood, taken on day 0 of AZD1222 vaccination. The receptors stem from an adult in good health.

The V call is TRBV7-9, the J call TRBJ2-1; 8 nucleotides agree with TRBD2. After removal of 4 bases from V and 7 bases from J, the junction contained 3 bases not matched to a gene. CDR1 is SEHNR and CDR2 is FQNEAQ in the germline V gene (reference sequence). The CDR3 consists of 13 residues. CDR3 residues: CASSSGTSNEQFF. CDR3 nucleotides: TGTGCCAGCAGCTCCGGGACTAGTAATGAGCAGTTCTTC.

This rearrangement joins TRBV2 to TRBJ1-1, with D possibly matching TRBD1 (5 bases). From germline, CDR1 is SNHLY and CDR2 FYNNEI. This CDR3 is built from 16 residues. The V end was cut by 1 base, the J end by 1 base, with 13 bases between. CDR3 in amino acids: CASSEVTGTTNTEAFF. The CDR3 region has the DNA TGTGCCAGCAGTGAAGTCACCGGGACTACGAACACTGAAGCTTTCTTT.

The chain recombines TRBV19 with TRBJ2-7; weak D call: TRBD2 (6 bases). V dropped 8 bases and J dropped 0 bases, with 14 bases sitting between them. Per germline, CDR1 LNHDA and CDR2 SQIVND (reference sequence). The CDR3 loop spans 14 amino acids. The chain's CDR3 is CASRERRSSYEQYF. CDR3 bases: TGTGCCAGTCGGGAGCGGAGGAGCTCCTACGAGCAGTACTTC.

This clone came up once. This chain uses TRBV5-1 with TRBJ1-1, with D maybe TRBD1 (5 bases). Trimming cost V 8 bases and J 3 bases, with 14 bases left between them. This CDR3 has 13 amino acids. Germline assignment: CDR1 SGHRS and CDR2 YFSETQ. The CDR3 region is CASGTPTYTEAFF. Here the CDR3 DNA reads TGCGCCAGTGGGACCCCGACCTACACTGAAGCTTTCTTT.

The chain couples TRBV6-4 to TRBJ1-5; D remains ambiguous. The length of the CDR3 is 12 residues. Looked up from germline, CDR1 is MRHNA and CDR2 is SNTAGT. V lost 6 bases, J lost 4 bases, and 7 bases lay in between. The CDR3 DNA reads TGTGCCAGCAGGCGTCCTAATCAGCCCCAGCATTTT. Its translation: CASRRPNQPQHF.

This clone was seen a few times. The chain uses TRBV3-1 (or the pseudogene TRBV3-2) and TRBJ1-6; 9 bases align to TRBD1. The CDR3 extends over 16 amino acids. V was pared by 0 bases and J by 4 bases, with 1 base of the junction left unmatched. From germline, CDR1 is LGHDT and CDR2 YNNKEL (reference sequence). CDR3 sequence reads: CASSQDDRGYNSPLHF. DNA of the CDR3: TGTGCCAGCAGCCAAGATGACAGGGGGTATAATTCACCCCTCCACTTT.

V and J are TRBV7-3 and TRBJ2-2; D not certain. This CDR3 is 15 amino acids long. Germline V gene data show CDR1 as SGHTA and CDR2 as FQGTGA. Deletions cut 3 bases from V and 0 bases from J, with 8 bases between. The chain's CDR3 is CASSFFGTNTGELFF. DNA for the CDR3: TGTGCCAGCAGCTTCTTCGGAACGAACACCGGGGAGCTGTTTTTT.

The chain links TRBV19 to TRBJ1-2; no clear D. The length of the CDR3 is 13 residues. In germline, CDR1 is LNHDA, CDR2 SQIVND (reference sequence). The V end lost 2 bases, the J end lost 8 bases, and 12 bases lay between the germline ends. CDR3 amino acids: CASSISSRSGYTF. The CDR3 bases are TGTGCCAGTAGTATAAGTTCGCGGAGCGGCTACACCTTC.

The chain uses TRBV5-5 and TRBJ1-1; possible D gene TRBD1, 5 bases. The CDR3 spans 13 residues. V dropped 0 bases and J dropped 4 bases, with 7 bases sitting between them. Germline CDR1 reads SGHKS; CDR2 reads YYEKEE (reference sequence). In nucleotides, the CDR3 is TGTGCCAGCAGCTTGGCAACAGGCACTGAAGCTTTCTTT. Protein: CASSLATGTEAFF.

The V call is TRBV24-1, the J call TRBJ1-2; D gene unclear. Looked up from germline, CDR1 is KGHDR and CDR2 is SFDVKD. The CDR3 has 14 residues. V was cut by 3 bases and J by 4 bases, with 11 bases left in between. In nucleotides, the CDR3 is TGTGCCACCAGTGATACGGGGATGGGCTATGGCTACACCTTC. Translating gives CATSDTGMGYGYTF.

V usage is TRBV6-4 and J usage is TRBJ2-1; no definite D call. CDR1 is MRHNA and CDR2 is SNTAGT in the germline V gene. V was shortened by 5 bases and J by 0 bases, with 14 bases between the two germline ends. CDR3 size: 16 residues. The CDR3, as DNA: TGTGCCAGCAGTATTTTTCACAGCCCCTCCTACAATGAGCAGTTCTTC. It encodes CASSIFHSPSYNEQFF.

V and J are TRBV19 and TRBJ1-3, with no clear D. The CDR3 has 16 amino acids. Trimming stripped 6 bases from V and 0 bases from J, with 15 bases between. CDR1 is LNHDA and CDR2 is SQIVND in the germline V gene (reference sequence). The CDR3 sequence: CASSPMGGSSGNTIYF. The CDR3 nucleotides are TGTGCCAGTAGCCCTATGGGCGGTTCCTCTGGAAACACCATATATTTT.

J is TRBJ2-3 and V is TRBV27; D is perhaps TRBD2 (6 bases). Trimming took 8 bases from V and 2 from J, leaving 11 bases between them. The germline V gene encodes CDR1 MNHEY and CDR2 SMNVEV (reference sequence). The CDR3 is 13 residues long. The CDR3 nucleotides are TGTGCCAGCGGGGGGTACTTCACAGATACGCAGTATTTT. Protein: CASGGYFTDTQYF.